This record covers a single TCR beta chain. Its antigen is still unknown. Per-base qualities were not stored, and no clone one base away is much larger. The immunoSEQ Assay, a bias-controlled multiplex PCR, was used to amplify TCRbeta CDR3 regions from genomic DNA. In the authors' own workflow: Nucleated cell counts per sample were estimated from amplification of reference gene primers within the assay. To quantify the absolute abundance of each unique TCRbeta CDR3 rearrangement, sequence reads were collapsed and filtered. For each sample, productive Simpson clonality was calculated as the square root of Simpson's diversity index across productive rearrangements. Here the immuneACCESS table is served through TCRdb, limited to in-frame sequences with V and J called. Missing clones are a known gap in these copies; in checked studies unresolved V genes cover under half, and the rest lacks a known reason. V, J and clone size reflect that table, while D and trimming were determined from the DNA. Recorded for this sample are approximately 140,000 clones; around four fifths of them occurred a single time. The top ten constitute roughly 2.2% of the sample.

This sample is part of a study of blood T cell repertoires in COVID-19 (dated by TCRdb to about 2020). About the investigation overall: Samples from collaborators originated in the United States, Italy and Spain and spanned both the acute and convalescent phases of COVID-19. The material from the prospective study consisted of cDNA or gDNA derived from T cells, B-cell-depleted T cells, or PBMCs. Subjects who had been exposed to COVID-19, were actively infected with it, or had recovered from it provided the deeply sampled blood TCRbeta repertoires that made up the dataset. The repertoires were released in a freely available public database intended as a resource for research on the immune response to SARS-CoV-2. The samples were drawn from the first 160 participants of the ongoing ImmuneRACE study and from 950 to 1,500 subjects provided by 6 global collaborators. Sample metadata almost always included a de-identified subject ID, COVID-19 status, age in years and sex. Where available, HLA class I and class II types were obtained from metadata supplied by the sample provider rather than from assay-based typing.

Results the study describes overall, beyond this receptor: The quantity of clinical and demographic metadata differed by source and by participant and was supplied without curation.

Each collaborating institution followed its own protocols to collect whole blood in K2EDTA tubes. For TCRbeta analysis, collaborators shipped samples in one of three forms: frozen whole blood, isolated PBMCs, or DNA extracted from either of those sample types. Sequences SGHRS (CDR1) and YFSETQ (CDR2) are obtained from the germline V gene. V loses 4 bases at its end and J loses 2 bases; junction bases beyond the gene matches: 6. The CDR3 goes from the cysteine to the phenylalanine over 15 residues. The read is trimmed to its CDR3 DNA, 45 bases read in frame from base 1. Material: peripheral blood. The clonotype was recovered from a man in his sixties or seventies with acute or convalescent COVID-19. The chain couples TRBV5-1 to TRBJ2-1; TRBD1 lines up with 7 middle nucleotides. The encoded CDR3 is CASSRQGDTYNEQFF. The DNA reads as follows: TGCGCCAGCAGCCGACAGGGCGATACCTACAATGAGCAGTTCTTC. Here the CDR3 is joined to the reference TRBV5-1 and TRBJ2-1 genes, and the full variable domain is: KAGVTQTPRYLIKTRGQQVTLSCSPISGHRSVSWYQQTPGQGLQFLFEYFSETQRNKGNFPGRFSGRQFSNSRSEMNVSTLELGDSALYLCASSRQGDTYNEQFFGPGTRLTVL.